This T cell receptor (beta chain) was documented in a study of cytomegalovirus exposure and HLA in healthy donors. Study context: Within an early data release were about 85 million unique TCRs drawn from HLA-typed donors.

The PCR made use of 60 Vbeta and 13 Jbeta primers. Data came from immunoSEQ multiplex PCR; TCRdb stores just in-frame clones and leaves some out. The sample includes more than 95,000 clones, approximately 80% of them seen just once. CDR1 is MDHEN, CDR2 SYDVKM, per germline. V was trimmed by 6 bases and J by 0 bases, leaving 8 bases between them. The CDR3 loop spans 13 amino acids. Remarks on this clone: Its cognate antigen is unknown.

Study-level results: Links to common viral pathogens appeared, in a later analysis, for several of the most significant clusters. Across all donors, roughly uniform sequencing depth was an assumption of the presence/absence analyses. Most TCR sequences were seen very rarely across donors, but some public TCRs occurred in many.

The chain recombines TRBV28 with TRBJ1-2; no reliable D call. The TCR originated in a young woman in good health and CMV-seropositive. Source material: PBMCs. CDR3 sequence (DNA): TGTGCCAGCAGAGGCAGGACTAACTATGGCTACACCTTC. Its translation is CASRGRTNYGYTF.